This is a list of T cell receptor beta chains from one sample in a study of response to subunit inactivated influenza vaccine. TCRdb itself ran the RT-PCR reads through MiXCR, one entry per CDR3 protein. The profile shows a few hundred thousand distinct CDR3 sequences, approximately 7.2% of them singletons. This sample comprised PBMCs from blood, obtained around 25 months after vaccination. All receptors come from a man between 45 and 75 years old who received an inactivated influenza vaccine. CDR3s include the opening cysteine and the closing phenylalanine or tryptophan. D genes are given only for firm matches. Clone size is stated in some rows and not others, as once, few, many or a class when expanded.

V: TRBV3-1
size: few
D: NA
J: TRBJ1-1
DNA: TGTGCCAGCAGCCAAAGAGGGACGGGATCGAACACTGAAGCTTTCTTT
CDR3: CASSQRGTGSNTEAFF

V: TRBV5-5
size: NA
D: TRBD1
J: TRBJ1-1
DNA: TGTGCCAGCAGCTCCGCCGGGACAGGGGCCCTTGAAGCTTTCTTT
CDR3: CASSSAGTGALEAFF

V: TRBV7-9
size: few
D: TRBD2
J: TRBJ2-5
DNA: TGTGCCAGCAGCTTAGTGGGGGGGAAGCAAGAGACCCAGTACTTC
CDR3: CASSLVGGKQETQYF

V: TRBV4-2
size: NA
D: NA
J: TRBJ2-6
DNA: TGTGCCAGCACCGAAACGAGCTCTGGGGCCAACGTCCTGACTTTC
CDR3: CASTETSSGANVLTF

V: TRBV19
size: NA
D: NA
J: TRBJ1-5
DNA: TGTGCCAGTAGTAGACTCGGGACGGGCAATCAGCCCCAGCATTTT
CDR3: CASSRLGTGNQPQHF

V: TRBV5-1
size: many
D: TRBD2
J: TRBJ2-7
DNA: TGCGCCAGCAGCCGTACGACTAGCGGGAGGTACGAGCAGTACTTC
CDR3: CASSRTTSGRYEQYF

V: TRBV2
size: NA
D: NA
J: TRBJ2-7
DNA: TGTGCCAGCAGTGAACGGGCCAGCGAAACCTACGAGCAGTACTTC
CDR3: CASSERASETYEQYF

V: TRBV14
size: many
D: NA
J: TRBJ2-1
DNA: TGTGCCAGCAGCCAAGGGTATCTAGCTCCCTACAATGAGCAGTTCTTC
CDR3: CASSQGYLAPYNEQFF

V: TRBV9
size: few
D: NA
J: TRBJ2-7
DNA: TGTGCCAGCAGCGGTGGGGGGCAGGGGGCCTACGAGCAGTACTTC
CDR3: CASSGGGQGAYEQYF

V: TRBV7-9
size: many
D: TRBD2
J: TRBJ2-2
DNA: TGTGCCAGCCGACTAGCGGCCCCCGGGGAGCTGTTTTTT
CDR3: CASRLAAPGELFF

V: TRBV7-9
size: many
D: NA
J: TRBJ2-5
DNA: TGTGCCAGCAGCCGGCGTCCAGAGCAAGAGACCCAGTACTTC
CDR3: CASSRRPEQETQYF

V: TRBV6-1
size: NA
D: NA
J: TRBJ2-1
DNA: TGTGCCAGCAAGAAGTTAGGGGATGAGCAGTTCTTC
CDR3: CASKKLGDEQFF

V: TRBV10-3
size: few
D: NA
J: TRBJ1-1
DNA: TGTGCCATCAGCGAACAGGGCTACACTGAAGCTTTCTTT
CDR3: CAISEQGYTEAFF

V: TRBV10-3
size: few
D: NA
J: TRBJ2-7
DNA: TGTGCCATCAGTGAGACAGGTACCACATACGAGCAGTACTTC
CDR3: CAISETGTTYEQYF

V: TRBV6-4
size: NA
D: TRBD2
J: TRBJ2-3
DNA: TGTGCCAGCAGTGACGGGGGACTAGCGGGAGGCGGTACGCAGTATTTT
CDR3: CASSDGGLAGGGTQYF

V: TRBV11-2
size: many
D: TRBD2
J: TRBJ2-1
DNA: TGTGCCAGCAGCCCTAGCGGGATCTACAATGAGCAGTTCTTC
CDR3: CASSPSGIYNEQFF

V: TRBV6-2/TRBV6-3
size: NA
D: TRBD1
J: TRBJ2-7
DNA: TGTGCCAGCAGTCAAGGGACAGGGACCTTCTTC
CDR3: CASSQGTGTFF

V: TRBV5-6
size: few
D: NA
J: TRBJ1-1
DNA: TGTGCCAGCAGCACGATGGGACGGACGAACACTGAAGCTTTCTTT
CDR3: CASSTMGRTNTEAFF

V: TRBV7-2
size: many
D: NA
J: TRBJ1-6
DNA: TGTGCCAGCAGCTTAGAGACAGCGAGTAATTCACCCCTCCACTTT
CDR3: CASSLETASNSPLHF

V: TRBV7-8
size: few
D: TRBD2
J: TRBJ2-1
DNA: TGTGCCAGCCGACCCGCTAGCGGGATGAATGAGCAGTTCTTC
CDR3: CASRPASGMNEQFF

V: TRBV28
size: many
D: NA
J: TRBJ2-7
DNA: TGTGCCAGCAGTTCTCCGGGACGGGGGATGGGAGGGCAGTACTTC
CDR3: CASSSPGRGMGGQYF

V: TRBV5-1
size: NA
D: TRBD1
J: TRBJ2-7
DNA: TGCGCCAGCAGCTTGGGGACAGGGGGCAGATACGAGCAGTACTTC
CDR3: CASSLGTGGRYEQYF